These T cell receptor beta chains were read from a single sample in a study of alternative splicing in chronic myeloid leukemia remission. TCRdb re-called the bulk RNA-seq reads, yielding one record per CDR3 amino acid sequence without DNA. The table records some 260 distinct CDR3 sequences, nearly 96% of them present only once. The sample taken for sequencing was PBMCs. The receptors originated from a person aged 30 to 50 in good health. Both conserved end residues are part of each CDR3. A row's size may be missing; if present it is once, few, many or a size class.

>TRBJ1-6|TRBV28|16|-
CASSPYGQGDNSPLHF
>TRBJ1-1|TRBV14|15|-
CASSQGPTMATEAFF
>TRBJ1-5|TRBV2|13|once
CASSEGLWQPQHF
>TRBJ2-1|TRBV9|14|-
CASSDGTRWNEQFF
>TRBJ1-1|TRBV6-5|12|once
CASRRMNTEAFF
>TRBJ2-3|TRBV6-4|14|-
CASKRTSGTDTQYF
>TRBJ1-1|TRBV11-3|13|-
CASSLEGNTEAFF
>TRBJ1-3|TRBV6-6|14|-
CASSYSSSGNTIYF
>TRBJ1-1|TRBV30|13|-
CASGTGVDTEAFF
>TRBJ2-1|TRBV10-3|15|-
CAISPGTGVFNEQFF
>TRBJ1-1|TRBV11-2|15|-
CASSPRGTTETEAFF
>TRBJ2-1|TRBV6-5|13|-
CASSYGGGNEQFF
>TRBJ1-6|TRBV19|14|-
CASSILGINSPLHF
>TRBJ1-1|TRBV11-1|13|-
CASSLEQNTEAFF
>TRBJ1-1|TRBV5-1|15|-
CASSLPTGRVTEAFF
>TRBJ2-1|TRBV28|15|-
CASTKTGRGLREQFF
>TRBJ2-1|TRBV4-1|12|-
CASSQGSDEQFF
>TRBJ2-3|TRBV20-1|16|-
CSARDLFSYRTDTQYF
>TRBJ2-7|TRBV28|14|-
CASRSPGQGREQYF